The sample holds a few counts of the clone carrying this T cell receptor beta chain. Its antigen is undetermined. Researchers ran the PCR with 60 Vbeta and 13 Jbeta primers. Profiled with immunoSEQ multiplex PCR; TCRdb holds only in-frame clones, not every one. The data hold 140,000 or so clones, with roughly 80% observed a single time. This entry comes from a study of cytomegalovirus exposure and HLA in healthy donors. Whole-study results and caveats: V- and J-gene trimming in TCR beta was tied to a missense DCLRE1C variant by an analysis performed later.

This CDR3 is 17 amino acids long. Germline assignment: CDR1 SGHRS and CDR2 YFSETQ. V lost 4 bases and J lost 2; bases outside the gene matches: 9. The chain links TRBV5-1 to TRBJ2-3, with 11 bases aligning to TRBD2. The sequence came from a boy aged 2 to 10 in good health and CMV-seronegative. Sequencing was done on a sample of PBMCs. The CDR3 sequence is CASSPGTSGGFTDTQYF. The CDR3, as DNA: TGCGCCAGCAGCCCAGGGACTAGCGGAGGGTTCACAGATACGCAGTATTTT.